The T cell receptor (beta chain) described here comes from a study of shared clonotypes between healthy human individuals. Sequencing used immunoSEQ multiplex PCR; TCRdb keeps in-frame clones, though not all of them. The sample yields about 980,000 clones, more than 75% seen once. This clone came up once. Antigen: not known. Researchers partitioned CD4+ cells into CD45RA+ naive and CD45RA-negative memory subsets. Germline V gene lookup returns CDR1 MNHEY and CDR2 SMNVEV (reference sequence). The CDR3 runs to 16 residues. Trimming cost V 3 bases and J 4 bases; bases outside gene matches: 10. Study-wide findings and caveats: Naive CD4 clonotypes were shared across several donors at about 5.2%.

The TCR was taken from a young man in good health. V usage is TRBV27 and J usage is TRBJ1-2; the match to TRBD1 covers 8 bases. The sequenced sample was memory CD4+ T cells sorted from blood. The subset here: CD45RA-negative fraction. CDR3 sequence: CASSLLPPGQAYGYTF. In nucleotides, the CDR3 is TGTGCCAGCAGTTTGCTCCCCCCGGGACAGGCCTATGGCTACACCTTC.